Sequencing of this TCR beta chain was carried out in a study of blood T cells in healthy people across ages. Overall study context: Per two T cells, about one barcoded beta molecule was captured through template switching.

Overall study findings and caveats: Among long-lived donors, naive CD4+ cells were more numerous and diversity higher than in aged donors.

To note about this clonotype: Its antigen is still unknown.

The CDR3 covers 14 residues. Per the germline V gene, CDR1 is SGHAT and CDR2 is FQNNGV. V lost 4 bases and J lost 2; bases outside the gene matches: 1. Using a J-beta primer mix together with a sample-barcoded 5' primer, a second PCR was run for roughly 6 to 12 cycles. A 12-random-nucleotide template-switch adaptor tagged each cDNA molecule. From the 5' RACE reads, TCRdb called clonotypes with MiXCR, one entry per CDR3 protein. The data hold about 770,000 distinct CDR3 sequences, with under 45% observed a single time. Russia was home to the donors, healthy Caucasian individuals aged 6 to 90. The receptor was derived from a man aged 55 to 70 in good health. The chain combines TRBV11-2 with TRBJ2-1; 8 bases line up with TRBD2. Sequencing was done on a sample of blood. CDR3 DNA sequence: TGTGCCAGCAGCTCGGGGGGGACCTACAATGAGCAGTTCTTC. Its protein is CASSSGGTYNEQFF.